This TCR beta chain originates from a study of blood T cell repertoires in COVID-19. The table came from immunoSEQ multiplex PCR; TCRdb's copy has only in-frame clones and leaves some out. Of some 700,000 clones in the sample, 85% to 90% were seen once. This clonotype originated in a young woman with acute or convalescent COVID-19. The sample consisted of peripheral blood.

CDR3 amino acids: CASRRDMSAGNTIYF. The CDR3 region has the DNA TGTGCAAGTCGCCGGGACATGTCCGCTGGAAACACCATATATTTT. V and J are TRBV12-2 and TRBJ1-3; TRBD1 is taken as the D call from the table, unchecked against the DNA. TRBV12-2 is a pseudogene locus. The CDR3 covers 15 residues.